This is a list of T cell receptor beta chains from one sample in a study of blood T cell repertoires in COVID-19. Here immunoSEQ multiplex PCR was the method, and the copy in TCRdb shows in-frame clones only, minus some. The repertoire holds 30,000 to 35,000 clones, with 83% as singletons. The sequenced material came from peripheral blood. Receptor source: a man between 45 and 60 years old with acute or convalescent COVID-19. CDR3s include the opening cysteine and the closing phenylalanine or tryptophan. Each record gives: CDR3 protein, CDR3 DNA, D gene, J gene, V gene, CDR3 length, clone size. A D gene is named only where the DNA matches it firmly. Size is omitted from some rows. Given values are once, few, many or a class for expanded clones.

CDR3 protein: CASSLGDRGSYEQYF
CDR3 DNA: TGTGCCAGCAGCTTGGGGGACAGGGGATCCTACGAGCAGTACTTC
D gene: TRBD1
J gene: TRBJ2-7
V gene: TRBV5-6
CDR3 length: 15
clone size: NA

CDR3 protein: CASSRGAGEQYF
CDR3 DNA: TGTGCCAGCAGCCGGGGGGCCGGCGAGCAGTACTTC
D gene: NA
J gene: TRBJ2-7
V gene: TRBV5-4
CDR3 length: 12
clone size: NA

CDR3 protein: CASTETRGRNSPLHF
CDR3 DNA: TGTGCCAGCACCGAAACCAGGGGACGGAATTCACCCCTCCACTTT
D gene: NA
J gene: TRBJ1-6
V gene: TRBV7-9
CDR3 length: 15
clone size: NA

CDR3 protein: CASSATGSRDEQYF
CDR3 DNA: TGCGCCAGCAGCGCGACAGGGTCCCGGGACGAGCAGTACTTC
D gene: TRBD1
J gene: TRBJ2-7
V gene: TRBV5-1
CDR3 length: 14
clone size: NA

CDR3 protein: CASSFGPAGWYEQYF
CDR3 DNA: TGTGCCAGCAGTTTTGGCCCGGCAGGGTGGTACGAGCAGTACTTC
D gene: NA
J gene: TRBJ2-7
V gene: TRBV27
CDR3 length: 15
clone size: NA

CDR3 protein: CASSIDRETFYGYTF
CDR3 DNA: TGTGCCAGTAGTATCGACAGGGAGACATTCTATGGCTACACCTTC
D gene: TRBD1
J gene: TRBJ1-2
V gene: TRBV19
CDR3 length: 15
clone size: NA

CDR3 protein: CASSWRGDEQYF
CDR3 DNA: TGTGCCAGCAGCTGGAGGGGTGACGAGCAGTACTTC
D gene: NA
J gene: TRBJ2-7
V gene: TRBV5-4
CDR3 length: 12
clone size: NA

CDR3 protein: CASSPRRDRENSPLHF
CDR3 DNA: TGTGCCAGCTCACCACGTAGGGACAGAGAAAATTCACCCCTCCACTTT
D gene: TRBD1
J gene: TRBJ1-6
V gene: TRBV18
CDR3 length: 16
clone size: NA

CDR3 protein: CASSTLAGGRSGANVLTF
CDR3 DNA: TGTGCCAGTAGTACCTTAGCGGGAGGCCGCTCTGGGGCCAACGTCCTGACTTTC
D gene: TRBD2
J gene: TRBJ2-6
V gene: TRBV19
CDR3 length: 18
clone size: NA

CDR3 protein: CASSYSRGVSAEAFF
CDR3 DNA: TGTGCCAGCAGTTACTCCAGGGGAGTATCGGCTGAAGCTTTCTTT
D gene: NA
J gene: TRBJ1-1
V gene: TRBV6-5
CDR3 length: 15
clone size: NA

CDR3 protein: CASSEGGTGKAFF
CDR3 DNA: TGTGCCAGCAGTGAAGGGGGGACAGGGAAAGCTTTCTTT
D gene: TRBD1
J gene: TRBJ1-1
V gene: TRBV2
CDR3 length: 13
clone size: NA

CDR3 protein: CTRNTTGGIANEKLFF
CDR3 DNA: TGCACCAGAAATACGACAGGGGGGATTGCTAATGAAAAACTGTTTTTT
D gene: NA
J gene: TRBJ1-4
V gene: TRBV1
CDR3 length: 16
clone size: NA

CDR3 protein: CASSPISPGTGGDTQYF
CDR3 DNA: TGTGCCAGCTCACCCATTTCTCCCGGGACAGGGGGAGATACGCAGTATTTT
D gene: TRBD1
J gene: TRBJ2-3
V gene: TRBV18
CDR3 length: 17
clone size: NA

CDR3 protein: CASSTSGPFDNEQFF
CDR3 DNA: TGTGCCAGCAGTACTAGCGGGCCCTTCGACAATGAGCAGTTCTTC
D gene: TRBD2
J gene: TRBJ2-1
V gene: TRBV27
CDR3 length: 15
clone size: NA

CDR3 protein: CASSLSRGDGNTIYF
CDR3 DNA: TGCGCCAGCAGCTTGAGTCGGGGTGATGGAAACACCATATATTTT
D gene: NA
J gene: TRBJ1-3
V gene: TRBV5-1
CDR3 length: 15
clone size: NA

CDR3 protein: CASRVRDTEAFF
CDR3 DNA: TGTGCCAGCAGAGTCAGGGATACTGAAGCTTTCTTT
D gene: NA
J gene: TRBJ1-1
V gene: TRBV6-5
CDR3 length: 12
clone size: NA

CDR3 protein: CASSSPSASTYNEQFF
CDR3 DNA: TGTGCCAGCTCATCTCCTAGCGCCTCGACCTACAATGAGCAGTTCTTC
D gene: NA
J gene: TRBJ2-1
V gene: TRBV18
CDR3 length: 16
clone size: NA

CDR3 protein: CASSGSGSPDTQYF
CDR3 DNA: TGTGCCAGCAGCGGAAGCGGGAGTCCAGATACGCAGTATTTT
D gene: TRBD2
J gene: TRBJ2-3
V gene: TRBV11-3
CDR3 length: 14
clone size: NA

CDR3 protein: CASSPRGRSKNIQYF
CDR3 DNA: TGTGCCAGCTCACCCCGCGGGAGGTCCAAAAACATTCAGTACTTC
D gene: TRBD2
J gene: TRBJ2-4
V gene: TRBV18
CDR3 length: 15
clone size: NA

CDR3 protein: CASSLSQGYGYTF
CDR3 DNA: TGTGCCAGCAGTTTGAGTCAGGGCTATGGCTACACCTTC
D gene: NA
J gene: TRBJ1-2
V gene: TRBV12-3/TRBV12-4
CDR3 length: 13
clone size: few

CDR3 protein: CASSKTGTSGSSTDTQYF
CDR3 DNA: TGTGCCAGCAGCAAAACCGGGACTAGCGGGAGTTCCACAGATACGCAGTATTTT
D gene: TRBD2
J gene: TRBJ2-3
V gene: TRBV7-3
CDR3 length: 18
clone size: NA

CDR3 protein: CATSDRSRRYGYTF
CDR3 DNA: TGTGCCACCAGTGATCGTTCCAGGCGCTATGGCTACACCTTC
D gene: NA
J gene: TRBJ1-2
V gene: TRBV24-1
CDR3 length: 14
clone size: NA

CDR3 protein: CASTHIGRGRGGELFF
CDR3 DNA: TGTGCCAGCACTCATATCGGGAGGGGTAGGGGCGGGGAGCTGTTTTTT
D gene: TRBD2
J gene: TRBJ2-2
V gene: TRBV27
CDR3 length: 16
clone size: NA

CDR3 protein: CASSQDLGAAQPQHF
CDR3 DNA: TGTGCCAGCAGCCAAGACCTAGGGGCGGCTCAGCCCCAGCATTTT
D gene: NA
J gene: TRBJ1-5
V gene: TRBV3-1/TRBV3-2
CDR3 length: 15
clone size: few

CDR3 protein: CASSVAGAATYNEQFF
CDR3 DNA: TGTGCCAGCAGCGTAGCTGGGGCAGCTACCTACAATGAGCAGTTCTTC
D gene: NA
J gene: TRBJ2-1
V gene: TRBV9
CDR3 length: 16
clone size: NA

CDR3 protein: CASSTSGRGSGNTIYF
CDR3 DNA: TGTGCCAGCAGTACTAGCGGCAGGGGCTCTGGAAACACCATATATTTT
D gene: NA
J gene: TRBJ1-3
V gene: TRBV28
CDR3 length: 16
clone size: NA

CDR3 protein: CSARGGAFNEQFF
CDR3 DNA: TGCAGCGCCCGAGGGGGGGCCTTCAATGAGCAGTTCTTC
D gene: NA
J gene: TRBJ2-1
V gene: TRBV29-1
CDR3 length: 13
clone size: NA

CDR3 protein: CATSDSIAGGREQFF
CDR3 DNA: TGTGCCACCAGTGATTCGATAGCGGGAGGGAGGGAGCAGTTCTTC
D gene: TRBD2
J gene: TRBJ2-1
V gene: TRBV24-1
CDR3 length: 15
clone size: once

CDR3 protein: CASRPLLGGGNEQFF
CDR3 DNA: TGTGCCAGCAGACCCCTACTGGGGGGTGGAAATGAGCAGTTCTTC
D gene: NA
J gene: TRBJ2-1
V gene: TRBV6-5
CDR3 length: 15
clone size: NA

CDR3 protein: CASSSQGKLFF
CDR3 DNA: TGTGCCAGCAGTTCCCAGGGTAAACTGTTTTTT
D gene: NA
J gene: TRBJ1-4
V gene: TRBV6-5
CDR3 length: 11
clone size: NA

CDR3 protein: CASSTPPGLAGYSSTDTQYF
CDR3 DNA: TGTGCCAGCAGCACTCCTCCGGGACTAGCGGGTTACTCTAGCACAGATACGCAGTATTTT
D gene: TRBD2
J gene: TRBJ2-3
V gene: TRBV7-9
CDR3 length: 20
clone size: NA

CDR3 protein: CASSPRTGETGELFF
CDR3 DNA: TGTGCCAGTAGTCCCCGGACAGGGGAAACCGGGGAGCTGTTTTTT
D gene: TRBD1
J gene: TRBJ2-2
V gene: TRBV19
CDR3 length: 15
clone size: NA

CDR3 protein: CASSQTSGRTYNEQFF
CDR3 DNA: TGTGCCAGCAGCCAAACTAGCGGGAGGACCTACAATGAGCAGTTCTTC
D gene: TRBD2
J gene: TRBJ2-1
V gene: TRBV11-3
CDR3 length: 16
clone size: NA

CDR3 protein: CAWSVQGGVLIYEQYF
CDR3 DNA: TGTGCCTGGAGTGTACAAGGGGGCGTGCTTATCTACGAGCAGTACTTC
D gene: TRBD1
J gene: TRBJ2-7
V gene: TRBV30
CDR3 length: 16
clone size: few

CDR3 protein: CSASPTYRARRSEAFF
CDR3 DNA: TGCAGTGCTAGTCCTACATACAGGGCCCGCCGTAGTGAAGCTTTCTTT
D gene: NA
J gene: TRBJ1-1
V gene: TRBV20-1
CDR3 length: 16
clone size: NA

CDR3 protein: CASTRTGSYGYTF
CDR3 DNA: TGTGCCAGCACTCGGACAGGCTCCTATGGCTACACCTTC
D gene: TRBD1
J gene: TRBJ1-2
V gene: TRBV12-3/TRBV12-4
CDR3 length: 13
clone size: NA

CDR3 protein: CASTTGRTGELFF
CDR3 DNA: TGCGCCAGCACGACAGGGCGCACCGGGGAGCTGTTTTTT
D gene: TRBD1
J gene: TRBJ2-2
V gene: TRBV5-1
CDR3 length: 13
clone size: NA

CDR3 protein: CSASQQGGNRPQHF
CDR3 DNA: TGCAGTGCTAGTCAACAGGGCGGTAATCGGCCCCAGCATTTT
D gene: NA
J gene: TRBJ1-5
V gene: TRBV20-1
CDR3 length: 14
clone size: NA

CDR3 protein: CASFDRAQQTNEKLFF
CDR3 DNA: TGTGCCAGTTTTGACAGGGCCCAACAAACTAATGAAAAACTGTTTTTT
D gene: TRBD1
J gene: TRBJ1-4
V gene: TRBV19
CDR3 length: 16
clone size: NA

CDR3 protein: CSATDRGLMASGANVLTF
CDR3 DNA: TGCAGTGCTACTGACAGGGGGTTAATGGCGTCTGGGGCCAACGTCCTGACTTTC
D gene: TRBD1
J gene: TRBJ2-6
V gene: TRBV20-1
CDR3 length: 18
clone size: NA

CDR3 protein: CASSLGDSNQPQHF
CDR3 DNA: TGTGCCAGCAGCCTCGGGGATAGCAATCAGCCCCAGCATTTT
D gene: NA
J gene: TRBJ1-5
V gene: TRBV7-9
CDR3 length: 14
clone size: NA

CDR3 protein: CASSLWLPRGQETQYF
CDR3 DNA: TGTGCCAGCAGCTTATGGCTCCCTAGGGGGCAAGAGACCCAGTACTTC
D gene: NA
J gene: TRBJ2-5
V gene: TRBV7-9
CDR3 length: 16
clone size: NA

CDR3 protein: CATSPGTGYNEQFF
CDR3 DNA: TGTGCCACCAGTCCAGGGACAGGATACAATGAGCAGTTCTTC
D gene: TRBD1
J gene: TRBJ2-1
V gene: TRBV24-1
CDR3 length: 14
clone size: NA

CDR3 protein: CASSVVTSGGEQFF
CDR3 DNA: TGTGCCAGCAGCGTAGTAACCAGTGGTGGTGAGCAGTTCTTC
D gene: NA
J gene: TRBJ2-1
V gene: TRBV9
CDR3 length: 14
clone size: NA

CDR3 protein: CASSIGDGSSYNSPLHF
CDR3 DNA: TGTGCCAGTAGTATAGGTGACGGGAGCTCCTATAATTCACCCCTCCACTTT
D gene: NA
J gene: TRBJ1-6
V gene: TRBV19
CDR3 length: 17
clone size: NA

CDR3 protein: CASSFDRNSPLHF
CDR3 DNA: TGTGCCAGCAGTTTCGACAGAAATTCACCCCTCCACTTT
D gene: NA
J gene: TRBJ1-6
V gene: TRBV12-3/TRBV12-4
CDR3 length: 13
clone size: NA

CDR3 protein: CAWSVGSARSYEQYF
CDR3 DNA: TGTGCCTGGAGTGTTGGGTCCGCTAGGTCCTACGAGCAGTACTTC
D gene: NA
J gene: TRBJ2-7
V gene: TRBV30
CDR3 length: 15
clone size: NA

CDR3 protein: CASSLGQYNEQFF
CDR3 DNA: TGTGCCAGCAGCTTAGGCCAGTACAATGAGCAGTTCTTC
D gene: NA
J gene: TRBJ2-1
V gene: TRBV11-3
CDR3 length: 13
clone size: NA

CDR3 protein: CASSYSGGSRSYEQYF
CDR3 DNA: TGTGCCAGCTCCTATAGCGGGGGAAGTAGGTCCTACGAGCAGTACTTC
D gene: TRBD2
J gene: TRBJ2-7
V gene: TRBV6-6
CDR3 length: 16
clone size: NA

CDR3 protein: CSVEVGQAGYEQYF
CDR3 DNA: TGCAGCGTTGAGGTGGGACAGGCAGGCTACGAGCAGTACTTC
D gene: TRBD1
J gene: TRBJ2-7
V gene: TRBV29-1
CDR3 length: 14
clone size: NA

CDR3 protein: CASSNRDRGSPLHF
CDR3 DNA: TGTGCCAGCAGCAACCGGGACAGGGGCTCACCCCTCCACTTT
D gene: TRBD1
J gene: TRBJ1-6
V gene: TRBV5-6
CDR3 length: 14
clone size: once

CDR3 protein: CASSRGDTGEVYEQYF
CDR3 DNA: TGTGCCAGCAGCCGGGGAGATACGGGAGAGGTCTACGAGCAGTACTTC
D gene: NA
J gene: TRBJ2-7
V gene: TRBV28
CDR3 length: 16
clone size: NA

CDR3 protein: CATPPGGDTEAFF
CDR3 DNA: TGTGCCACCCCCCCGGGGGGAGACACTGAAGCTTTCTTT
D gene: NA
J gene: TRBJ1-1
V gene: TRBV24-1
CDR3 length: 13
clone size: NA

CDR3 protein: CASTKGQGTYGYTF
CDR3 DNA: TGTGCCAGCACAAAAGGCCAGGGAACCTATGGCTACACCTTC
D gene: NA
J gene: TRBJ1-2
V gene: TRBV2
CDR3 length: 14
clone size: NA

CDR3 protein: CASSLTGTMYNEQFF
CDR3 DNA: TGTGCCAGCAGCCTCACTGGGACTATGTACAATGAGCAGTTCTTC
D gene: TRBD2
J gene: TRBJ2-1
V gene: TRBV7-3
CDR3 length: 15
clone size: once

CDR3 protein: CASSPHRGSTEAFF
CDR3 DNA: TGTGCCAGCAGCCCCCACAGGGGGAGCACTGAAGCTTTCTTT
D gene: TRBD1
J gene: TRBJ1-1
V gene: TRBV9
CDR3 length: 14
clone size: few

CDR3 protein: CASSKDPQGRGNTIYF
CDR3 DNA: TGTGCCAGCAGCAAGGACCCCCAGGGAAGAGGAAACACCATATATTTT
D gene: NA
J gene: TRBJ1-3
V gene: TRBV21-1
CDR3 length: 16
clone size: NA

CDR3 protein: CASSYSSRGNQPQHF
CDR3 DNA: TGTGCCAGCAGTTACTCGAGTAGGGGGAATCAGCCCCAGCATTTT
D gene: NA
J gene: TRBJ1-5
V gene: TRBV6-5
CDR3 length: 15
clone size: few

CDR3 protein: CATSRGGLSHSVYEQFF
CDR3 DNA: TGTGCCACCAGCAGGGGGGGACTATCCCATAGTGTCTATGAGCAGTTCTTC
D gene: TRBD2
J gene: TRBJ2-1
V gene: TRBV15
CDR3 length: 17
clone size: NA

CDR3 protein: CASSYSWEVGGYTF
CDR3 DNA: TGTGCCAGCAGTTACTCATGGGAGGTTGGGGGCTACACCTTC
D gene: NA
J gene: TRBJ1-2
V gene: TRBV6-5
CDR3 length: 14
clone size: few